Only one count was recorded for the clone carrying this TCR beta chain. The antigen is unknown. Treatment denoted: approximately nine-day PBMC culture with coronavirus spike peptide pools or control peptides (ViraFEST assay). Sequencing of the DNA from cultured CD4+ T cells was carried out with the Oncomine TCR Beta short-read assay. TCRdb re-called the PCR reads with MiXCR, one entry per CDR3 protein. The table has some 14,000 distinct CDR3 sequences, 65% to 75% seen once. The data originate from a study of vaccination and CD4 T cells after COVID-19. Study-wide background: Treatment of control cultures consisted of a CEFX pool, an HIV-1 Nef pool, or no peptide.

Germline lookup yields CDR1 MDHEN and CDR2 SYDVKM. V lost 3 bases, J lost 1 base, and 4 bases stayed unmatched. This CDR3 has 15 residues. Sequencing input: CD4+ T cells from blood, cultured in vitro. The clonotype originates from a human donor who had recovered from COVID-19. This sequence joins TRBV28 and TRBJ2-7; 9 positions agree with TRBD1. The CDR3 here is CASSLWGTGSYEQYF. DNA of the CDR3: TGTGCCAGCAGTTTGTGGGGGACAGGGTCCTACGAGCAGTACTTC.